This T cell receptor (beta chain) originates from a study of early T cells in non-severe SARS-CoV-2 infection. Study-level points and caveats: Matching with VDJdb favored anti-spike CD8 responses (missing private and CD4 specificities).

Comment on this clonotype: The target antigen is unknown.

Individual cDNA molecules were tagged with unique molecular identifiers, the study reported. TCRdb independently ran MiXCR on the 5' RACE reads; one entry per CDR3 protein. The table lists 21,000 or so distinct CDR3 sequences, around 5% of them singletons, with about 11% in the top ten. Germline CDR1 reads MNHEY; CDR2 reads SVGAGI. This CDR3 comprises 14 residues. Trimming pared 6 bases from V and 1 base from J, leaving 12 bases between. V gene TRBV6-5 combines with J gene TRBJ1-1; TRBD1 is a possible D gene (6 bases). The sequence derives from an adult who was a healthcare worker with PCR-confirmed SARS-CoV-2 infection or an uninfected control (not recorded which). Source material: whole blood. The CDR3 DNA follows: TGTGCCAGCAGCCGCAGGGGTGGGAACACTGAAGCTTTCTTT. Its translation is CASSRRGGNTEAFF.